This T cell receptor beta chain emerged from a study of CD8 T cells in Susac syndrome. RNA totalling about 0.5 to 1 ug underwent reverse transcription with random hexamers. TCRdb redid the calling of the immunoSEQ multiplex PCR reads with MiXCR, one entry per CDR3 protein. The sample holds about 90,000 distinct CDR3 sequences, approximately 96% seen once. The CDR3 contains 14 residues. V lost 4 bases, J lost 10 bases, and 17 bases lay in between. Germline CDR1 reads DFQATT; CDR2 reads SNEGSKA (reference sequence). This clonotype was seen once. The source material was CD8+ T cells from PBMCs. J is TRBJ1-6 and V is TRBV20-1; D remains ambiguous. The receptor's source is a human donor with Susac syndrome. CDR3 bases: TGCAGTGCTAAACAGCCAACGGCGGGCTCACCCCTCCACTTT. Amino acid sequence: CSAKQPTAGSPLHF.